These 8 T cell receptor beta chains were sequenced from one sample in a study of CD4 T cells in relation to SARS-CoV-2 and coronaviruses. The table came from immunoSEQ multiplex PCR; TCRdb's copy has only in-frame clones and leaves some out. The table records around 23,000 clones, around 70% of them present only once. These receptors' targets are unknown. CD4+ T cells from unexposed donors were obtained before the COVID-19 pandemic (2011-2018). The cells were cultured for under twelve days before CD4+ T cells were isolated. The specimen was CD4+ T cells from PBMCs, cultured in vitro. Receptors were obtained from a human donor in good health.

V and J are TRBV19 and TRBJ1-1, with D hard to call. CDR1 is LNHDA and CDR2 is SQIVND in the germline V gene (reference sequence). The CDR3 contains 14 residues. With 6 bases removed from V and 0 bases from J, the gap between germline ends came to 11 bases. CDR3 DNA sequence: TGTGCCAGTAGCACATCTCTCATGAACACTGAAGCTTTCTTT. Its translation: CASSTSLMNTEAFF.

J is TRBJ1-2 and V is TRBV5-4; maybe TRBD1 (6 bases). Trimming took off 3 bases at V and 7 bases at J, with 19 bases between the two ends. The CDR3 contains 15 residues. Germline values: CDR1 SGHNT, CDR2 YYREEE (reference sequence). The chain's CDR3 is CASSSAKDSVGGYTF. CDR3 bases: TGTGCCAGCAGCTCGGCGAAGGACAGTGTGGGTGGCTACACCTTC.

This rearrangement joins TRBV3-1 (or the pseudogene TRBV3-2) to TRBJ2-2; D possibly matches TRBD1 or TRBD2 (6 bases each). The CDR3 has 16 residues. Per germline, CDR1 LGHDT and CDR2 YNNKEL (reference sequence). With 1 base removed from V and 2 bases from J, the gap between germline ends came to 11 bases. The CDR3, as DNA: TGTGCCAGCAGCCAAGGGGGGGCAGTCAACACCGGGGAGCTGTTTTTT. This codes for CASSQGGAVNTGELFF.

The chain combines TRBV18 with TRBJ1-5, with 8 positions matching TRBD1. J was trimmed by 2 bases and V by 2 bases; bases with no gene match: 2. This CDR3 has 15 residues. Germline V gives CDR1 KGHSH, CDR2 LQKENI. CDR3 nucleotides: TGTGCCAGCTCACCAACAGGGGGTGGCAATCAGCCCCAGCATTTT. Residues: CASSPTGGGNQPQHF. The variable domain in full, completed from reference TRBV18 and TRBJ1-5, reads NAGVMQNPRHLVRRRGQEARLRCSPMKGHSHVYWYRQLPEEGLKFMVYLQKENIIDESGMPKERFSAEFPKEGPSILRIQQVVRGDSAAYFCASSPTGGGNQPQHFGDGTRLSIL.

This clone was detected a few times. The chain employs TRBV5-1 and TRBJ2-2; weak D call: TRBD2 (6 bases). This CDR3 spans 13 amino acids. The germline gives CDR1 SGHRS, CDR2 YFSETQ. Trimming pared 2 bases from V and 6 bases from J, leaving 8 bases between. For the CDR3, the DNA is TGCGCCAGCAGCTTCACGGGAGCCGGGGAGCTGTTTTTT. Protein product: CASSFTGAGELFF. Supplemented by reference TRBV5-1 and TRBJ2-2, the full variable domain reads KAGVTQTPRYLIKTRGQQVTLSCSPISGHRSVSWYQQTPGQGLQFLFEYFSETQRNKGNFPGRFSGRQFSNSRSEMNVSTLELGDSALYLCASSFTGAGELFFGEGSRLTVL.

This clone was counted between two and nine times. The rearrangement links TRBV4-2 to TRBJ1-4, with TRBD1 as a possible D gene (5 bases). CDR1 and CDR2 (germline): LGHNA, YNFKEQ. V lost 1 base and J lost 8, with 17 bases in between. This CDR3 has 16 residues. The CDR3 DNA is TGTGCCAGCAGCCAAGTCGGCGGCAACGGGGGGGAAAAACTGTTTTTT. This codes for CASSQVGGNGGEKLFF.

The rearrangement uses TRBV2 and TRBJ2-1; D possibly uses TRBD1 or TRBD2 (6 bases each). Germline values: CDR1 SNHLY, CDR2 FYNNEI. The CDR3 spans 15 residues. V lost 1 base to trimming and J lost 9 bases, with 16 bases between them. The CDR3 nucleotides read TGTGCCAGCAGTGAAGGTACGGGGGCTGTGGGTGAGCAGTTCTTC. This codes for CASSEGTGAVGEQFF.

The chain recombines TRBV6-1 with TRBJ2-7; D unclear. This CDR3 is 12 amino acids long. Germline assignment: CDR1 MNHNS and CDR2 SASEGT. Trimming pared 0 bases from V and 4 bases from J, leaving 4 bases between. CDR3 residues: CASSEARYEQYF. Here the CDR3 DNA reads TGTGCCAGCAGTGAAGCCCGATACGAGCAGTACTTC.